The sequence of this T cell receptor beta chain was determined in a study of CD8 T cells in Susac syndrome. V dropped 5 bases and J dropped 3 bases, with 13 bases sitting between them. Per the germline V gene, CDR1 is LNHDA and CDR2 is SQIVND (reference sequence). The CDR3 extends over 14 amino acids. Random hexamers were used to reverse transcribe roughly 0.5 to 1 ug of RNA. With immunoSEQ multiplex PCR, TCR beta CDR3 was amplified across 54 Vbeta and 13 Jbeta. TCRdb independently ran MiXCR on the immunoSEQ multiplex PCR reads; one entry per CDR3 protein. The sample carries 70,000 to 100,000 distinct CDR3 sequences, about 93% recorded once. The CD8+ and CD4+ T cells were isolated magnetically using a negative isolation approach, whereas the TEMRA cells were enriched by FACS.

The sequenced sample consisted of CD8+ T cells from PBMCs. The source is a human donor in good health. The genes are TRBV19 and TRBJ1-1; D remains unclear. CDR3 coding DNA: TGTGCCAGTAGTTCCCATGATCAGGACACTGAAGCTTTCTTT. Protein: CASSSHDQDTEAFF.